The clone carrying this T cell receptor (beta chain) was seen only a few times. Its antigen is still unknown. The data stem from a study of T cells after yellow fever vaccination. Whole-study context: In the case of low-cell-number fractions, SMART-Seq v4 Ultra Low Input was used for preparation.

Study findings and constraints: FACS-sorted repertoires could harbor abundant contaminating bulk-population clonotypes.

Trimming left V 8 bases short and J 3 bases short, with 9 bases between. The CDR3 spans 12 residues. Germline V gene sequence: CDR1 SGHTA, CDR2 FQGNSA. MiXCR was run by TCRdb on the 5' RACE reads, yielding one entry per CDR3 protein. The sample has hundreds of thousands of distinct CDR3 sequences, around a fifth seen once. Specimen: PBMCs, collected more than 20 days after the first yellow fever vaccination. The genes are TRBV7-2 and TRBJ2-3; unclear D gene. This sequence originates from a man aged 18 to 35 who received the YFV17D yellow fever vaccine. The DNA for the CDR3 is TGTGCCAGCGGGTGGCGAACAGATACGCAGTATTTT. Its protein product is CASGWRTDTQYF.